This TCR beta chain was identified in a study of human T cells and chemical hapten exposure. MiXCR, run by TCRdb on the RACE reads, gives a single entry per CDR3 protein. The sample holds 60,000 to 70,000 distinct CDR3 sequences, roughly 9.7% seen once. CDR3 length: 14 amino acids. Germline V gene data show CDR1 as MDHEN and CDR2 as SYDVKM. Trimming shortened V by 3 bases and J by 2 bases, and 8 bases separated the two germline ends. This clonotype has ten or more counts. The sample's time point: pre-sensitization, week 0. Treatment meaning: therapeutic diphenylcyclopropenone sensitization with weekly scalp DPC.

This rearrangement joins TRBV28 to TRBJ2-1, with a tentative D call TRBD2 (6 bases). Sequenced here: whole blood, sampled in connection with sensitization to the hapten diphenylcyclopropenone (DPC). The clonotype was recovered from a woman aged 45 to 65 with alopecia areata. Some clones in this sample may be carry-over from other donors' samples. CDR3 loop: CASSFGGAYNEQFF. The CDR3, as DNA: TGTGCCAGCAGTTTCGGCGGGGCCTACAATGAGCAGTTCTTC.